What follows describes a single TCR beta chain. Its target is unknown. This CDR3 spans 13 amino acids. CDR1 is MNHEY, CDR2 SVGAGI, per germline. Germline trimming cut 6 bases from V and 8 bases from J; bases unmatched to any gene: 9. The data originate from a study of post-analysis software for immune sequencing data. About the research overall: The study covered relapsing-remitting, secondary progressive and progressive-relapsing courses of multiple sclerosis. Findings and caveats of the study: About 5 TRBV segments occurring more often in patients than controls included TRBV5-6, TRBV5-1 and TRBV20-1. Multiple sclerosis was associated with a significant reduction in normalized Chao1 diversity relative to controls. Co-batched samples clustered tightly together by F measure.

Tagging with unique molecular identifiers was a feature of the TCR beta cDNA libraries. T cells numbering about 0.85 to 11 million yielded cDNA molecules that totaled roughly 500,000. TCRdb used MiXCR to reprocess the PCR reads, holding one entry per CDR3 protein. Found here are 600,000 to 750,000 distinct CDR3 sequences, roughly three fifths of them singletons; the top ten hold 10% to 12%. The V gene is TRBV6-5, the J gene TRBJ1-2; 7 nucleotides line up with TRBD1. The receptor comes from a girl aged 2 to 10 with multiple sclerosis. The sequenced material came from blood. CDR3 in amino acids: CASSRGRERGYTF. CDR3 coding DNA: TGTGCCAGCAGCAGGGGGAGGGAGAGGGGCTACACCTTC.